Listed here are 21 T cell receptor beta chains from one sample, sequenced in a study of blood T cell repertoires in COVID-19. TCRdb keeps only in-frame clones here, not all; method: immunoSEQ multiplex PCR. In the table there are around 70,000 clones, roughly four fifths of which are singletons. The specimen sequenced was peripheral blood. Receptor source: a man between 65 and 79 years old with acute or convalescent COVID-19.

This chain links TRBV7-9 with TRBJ1-1; no clear D. The CDR3 is made up of 13 amino acids. V lost 4 bases, J lost 7 bases, and 13 bases lay in between. Germline loops: CDR1 SEHNR, CDR2 FQNEAQ (reference sequence). CDR3 nucleotide sequence: TGTGCCAGCAGCTCCCGAGGGCAGCTTGAAGCTTTCTTT. Protein product: CASSSRGQLEAFF. Together with reference TRBV7-9 and TRBJ1-1, the CDR3 gives the full variable domain: DTGVSQNPRHKITKRGQNVTFRCDPISEHNRLYWYRQTLGQGPEFLTYFQNEAQLEKSRLLSDRFSAERPKGSFSTLEIQRTEQGDSAMYLCASSSRGQLEAFFGQGTRLTVV.

In its sample, this clone was seen once. The J gene is TRBJ1-3, the V gene TRBV7-8, with a weak D call TRBD1 (6 bases). Trimming removed 3 bases at V and 6 bases at J, with 12 bases between. Germline V gene sequence: CDR1 SGHVS, CDR2 FQNEAQ. The CDR3 runs 14 residues. CDR3 DNA sequence: TGTGCCAGCAGCTTGAACAGGGAATCAAACACCATATATTTT. Encoded protein: CASSLNRESNTIYF.

This rearrangement joins TRBV20-1 to TRBJ2-1, with 12 bases matching TRBD2. The CDR3 is 16 residues long. V shed 3 bases and J 0 bases; nucleotides not matched to a gene: 3. CDR1 DFQATT and CDR2 SNEGSKA come from the germline V gene (reference sequence). CDR3 sequence (DNA): TGCAGTGCTAGTCAGACTAGCGGGAGCTCCTACAATGAGCAGTTCTTC. Its translation: CSASQTSGSSYNEQFF.

The chain couples TRBV28 to TRBJ2-2; maybe TRBD1 (6 bases). The V gene's germline CDR1 is MDHEN and CDR2 SYDVKM. Trimming stripped 5 bases from V and 8 bases from J, with 12 bases between. The CDR3 has 13 amino acids. The CDR3 DNA reads as TGTGCCAGCAGTATACAGGGTAGGGGGGAGCTGTTTTTT. Encoded protein: CASSIQGRGELFF.

The DNA for the CDR3 is TGTGCCATCGGGTCCGGGACTAACACAGATACGCAGTATTTT. It encodes CAIGSGTNTDTQYF. V gene TRBV10-3 combines with J gene TRBJ2-3; 7 positions agree with TRBD2. The CDR3 sequence is 14 residues long. The junction had 7 bases not matched to a gene; V was cut back by 8 bases and J by 2 bases. Germline V CDR1 and CDR2: ENHRY, SYGVKD.

The chain uses TRBV3-1 (or the pseudogene TRBV3-2) and TRBJ2-5; 11 nucleotides agree with TRBD2. Germline assignment: CDR1 LGHDT and CDR2 YNNKEL (reference sequence). The trim removed 1 base at V and 2 bases at J, leaving 0 bases unmatched. This CDR3 contains 15 residues. The CDR3 bases are TGTGCCAGCAGCCAAGGGACTAGCGGGCAAGAGACCCAGTACTTC. It translates to CASSQGTSGQETQYF.

This rearrangement joins TRBV7-8 to TRBJ2-1; the D is unclear. Germline values: CDR1 SGHVS, CDR2 FQNEAQ. This CDR3 spans 12 amino acids. V lost 0 bases to trimming and J lost 10 bases, with 7 bases between them. CDR3 nucleotide sequence: TGTGCCAGCAGCTTAGCGATGGCAGAGCAGTTCTTC. It specifies CASSLAMAEQFF.

The J gene is TRBJ1-5, the V gene TRBV2, with TRBD1 identical over 10 bases. This CDR3 comprises 14 residues. The trim removed 6 bases at V and 6 bases at J, leaving 5 bases unmatched. Germline loops: CDR1 SNHLY, CDR2 FYNNEI. CDR3 protein: CASRLTGGGQPQHF. CDR3 in DNA: TGTGCCAGCAGGTTGACAGGGGGCGGTCAGCCCCAGCATTTT.

The chain carries TRBV28 and TRBJ2-4; 12 bases are shared with TRBD1. J lost 2 bases, V lost 5 bases, and 13 bases had no gene match. The CDR3 covers 19 residues. Germline V gene data show CDR1 as MDHEN and CDR2 as SYDVKM. Here the CDR3 DNA reads TGTGCCAGCAGTGACCGGGACAGGGGGCGTCACGGGTCCAAAAACATTCAGTACTTC. This encodes CASSDRDRGRHGSKNIQYF.

The V and J genes are TRBV27 and TRBJ2-1; possible D gene TRBD2, 5 bases. Trimming removed 6 bases from V and 4 bases from J, with 16 bases in between. This CDR3 comprises 15 residues. Per the germline V gene, CDR1 is MNHEY and CDR2 is SMNVEV (reference sequence). CDR3 DNA: TGTGCCAGCAGGATGCCGGGATTGGGGTACAATGAGCAGTTCTTC. It specifies CASRMPGLGYNEQFF.

The chain has TRBV7-3 and TRBJ2-3; D gene unclear. Trimming took 5 bases from V and 4 from J, leaving 7 bases between them. The CDR3 runs to 12 residues. Germline-derived CDR1 and CDR2 are SGHTA and FQGTGA. CDR3 region: CASSPEADTQYF. CDR3 bases: TGTGCCAGCAGCCCAGAAGCAGATACGCAGTATTTT.

The chain carries TRBV12-5 and TRBJ2-5, with a tentative D call TRBD2 (5 bases). Trimming removed 1 base at V and 5 bases at J, with 8 bases between. There are 13 residues in the CDR3. Germline values: CDR1 LGHNT, CDR2 FRNRAP. The CDR3 DNA follows: TGTGCTAGTGGTTTGGCAGGCGGGGAGACCCAGTACTTC. Amino acid sequence: CASGLAGGETQYF.

The rearrangement uses TRBV19 and TRBJ1-6; 7 bases align to TRBD1. V dropped 6 bases and J dropped 6; count of bases not matched to a gene: 5. Germline V lookup: CDR1 LNHDA, CDR2 SQIVND (reference sequence). There are 14 residues in the CDR3. The CDR3 sequence is CASRAGTVNSPLHF. CDR3 bases: TGTGCCAGTAGGGCCGGGACAGTTAATTCACCCCTCCACTTT.

The chain uses TRBV15 and TRBJ1-4; 7 nucleotides align to TRBD1. The J segment lost 7 bases and the V segment lost 5 bases, leaving 13 bases of the junction unmatched. This CDR3 has 16 amino acids. Per germline, CDR1 LNHNV and CDR2 YYDKDF (reference sequence). The CDR3 DNA reads TGTGCCACCAGCCCTCTAGGAGGGGGCCGGAGTGAAAAACTGTTTTTT. Its protein is CATSPLGGGRSEKLFF.

V gene TRBV7-2 combines with J gene TRBJ2-3, with TRBD2 matching 7 bases. Per the germline V gene, CDR1 is SGHTA and CDR2 is FQGNSA. J was trimmed by 4 bases and V by 4 bases; bases with no gene match: 5. The CDR3 consists of 14 residues. The CDR3: CASSSKREADTQYF. Written as DNA, the CDR3 is TGTGCCAGCAGCTCAAAGCGGGAAGCAGATACGCAGTATTTT.

The chain has TRBV28 and TRBJ2-7, with TRBD2 identical over 7 bases. Germline V gives CDR1 MDHEN, CDR2 SYDVKM. The CDR3 has 13 amino acids. Germline trimming cut 6 bases from V and 3 bases from J; bases unmatched to any gene: 5. The CDR3 sequence: CASRGGGYYEQYF. The DNA of the CDR3 is TGTGCCAGCAGGGGGGGAGGGTACTACGAGCAGTACTTC.

The chain combines TRBV10-2 with TRBJ2-1, with 9 bases matching TRBD2. J gave up 10 bases and V 7 bases, and 14 bases lay outside the gene matches. Per the germline V gene, CDR1 is WSHSY and CDR2 is SAAADI. The CDR3 is 15 residues long. The CDR3: CASTDPASGAEEQFF. CDR3 in DNA: TGCGCCAGCACCGACCCCGCTAGCGGGGCCGAAGAGCAGTTCTTC.

The chain couples TRBV7-2 to TRBJ2-7, with a weak D call TRBD2 (5 bases). The CDR3 extends over 14 amino acids. Germline lookup yields CDR1 SGHTA and CDR2 FQGNSA. The V end was cut by 4 bases, the J end by 6 bases, with 16 bases between. CDR3 nucleotides: TGTGCCAGCAGCTCGTCCCCGAGGGTGAGCGAGCAGTACTTC. Translating it yields CASSSSPRVSEQYF.

CDR3 in amino acids: CASSVGLAGERDTQYF. The CDR3 DNA sequence: TGTGCCAGCAGCGTAGGCCTAGCGGGAGAACGAGATACGCAGTATTTT. The chain carries TRBV9 and TRBJ2-3; 10 bases fit TRBD2. The CDR3 totals 16 residues. V shed 0 bases, J shed 5 bases, and the junction held 6 bases outside the gene matches. CDR1 SGDLS and CDR2 YYNGEE come from the germline V gene.

CDR3 in DNA: TGTGCCAGCAGCCCAGGAGGGGGGGTCTACAATGAGCAGTTCTTC. Translation gives CASSPGGGVYNEQFF. The rearrangement links TRBV4-2 to TRBJ2-1; D is possibly TRBD2 (7 bases). The CDR3 length is 15 residues. Germline V gene data show CDR1 as LGHNA and CDR2 as YNFKEQ. V shed 4 bases and J shed 3 bases, with 13 bases lying between them.

The chain is built from TRBV2 and TRBJ1-4, with 10 bases fitting TRBD1. This CDR3 region has 15 residues. The germline gives CDR1 SNHLY, CDR2 FYNNEI. The V gene end was trimmed by 7 bases and the J gene end by 8 bases; junction bases not matched to a gene: 10. The CDR3 DNA is TGTGCCAGCAACACCCGACAGGGGGCCAACGAAAAACTGTTTTTT. The encoded protein is CASNTRQGANEKLFF.